Listed here are 14 T cell receptor beta chains from one sample, sequenced in a study of PD-L1 blockade in urothelial cancer. Here immunoSEQ multiplex PCR was the method, and the copy in TCRdb shows in-frame clones only, minus some. The data hold more than 40,000 clones, with approximately 86% observed a single time. Sequenced here: PBMCs, sampled around atezolizumab (anti-PD-L1) treatment. The receptors originated from a man aged 60 to 69 with urothelial cancer.

V and J are TRBV7-6 and TRBJ2-3; D may be TRBD1 (6 bases). The CDR3 runs to 16 residues. V lost 1 base and J 3 bases, leaving 14 bases between the germline ends. CDR1 SGHVS and CDR2 FNYEAQ come from the germline V gene. The CDR3 nucleotides are TGTGCCAGCAGCTTAGGAACAGGGAGCAGGACAGATACGCAGTATTTT. It codes for CASSLGTGSRTDTQYF.

J is TRBJ1-4 and V is TRBV30; weak D call: TRBD1 (5 bases). The CDR3 is 14 amino acids. The V end lost 3 bases, the J end lost 11 bases, and 19 bases lay between the germline ends. Germline values: CDR1 GTSNPN, CDR2 SVGIG (reference sequence). The CDR3, as DNA: TGTGCCTGGAGGACCCAGGGCGGGGCTGGTAAACTGTTTTTT. Translated, it gives CAWRTQGGAGKLFF.

By proportion, this clone is hyperexpanded. The chain links TRBV9 to TRBJ1-1; TRBD1 aligns across 11 bases. Germline CDR1 is SGDLS and CDR2 is YYNGEE. CDR3 size: 15 residues. With 0 bases clipped from V and 7 bases from J, the junction kept 5 bases outside the gene matches. The CDR3 DNA reads TGTGCCAGCAGCGTAGAAGGACAGGGGGCCCTTGAAGCTTTCTTT. This gives the protein CASSVEGQGALEAFF.

J is TRBJ2-2 and V is TRBV6-1; the match to TRBD1 covers 7 bases. Losses at the gene ends were 6 bases for V and 6 bases for J; bases not matched to a gene: 10. Germline V lookup: CDR1 MNHNS, CDR2 SASEGT. CDR3 size: 15 residues. CDR3: CASRTSYTGAGELFF. Written as DNA, the CDR3 is TGTGCCAGCAGAACATCCTATACAGGGGCCGGGGAGCTGTTTTTT.

This chain joins TRBV5-1 and TRBJ2-7, with no clear D. The V end lost 3 bases, the J end lost 4 bases, and 14 bases lay between the germline ends. The CDR3 runs 14 residues. Germline loops: CDR1 SGHRS, CDR2 YFSETQ. CDR3 amino acids: CASSSPTGRYEQYF. The CDR3 DNA sequence: TGCGCCAGCAGCTCCCCGACTGGCCGATACGAGCAGTACTTC.

The J gene is TRBJ2-7, the V gene TRBV18, with 10 bases aligning to TRBD2. There are 16 residues in the CDR3. Per the germline V gene, CDR1 is KGHSH and CDR2 is LQKENI. After removal of 0 bases from V and 4 bases from J, the junction contained 6 bases not matched to a gene. CDR3 sequence (DNA): TGTGCCAGCTCACCACCGAATAGCGGGGGGAAGTACGAGCAGTACTTC. Protein product: CASSPPNSGGKYEQYF.

This rearrangement joins TRBV4-1 to TRBJ2-1, with TRBD1 identical over 9 bases. Unmatched junction bases numbered 4, after V lost 1 base and J lost 0 bases. The CDR3 length is 17 residues. The germline V gene has CDR1 MGHRA and CDR2 YSYEKL. CDR3 amino acids: CASSQGLTGGSYNEQFF. CDR3 nucleotides: TGCGCCAGCAGCCAAGGTCTGACAGGGGGCTCCTACAATGAGCAGTTCTTC.

The chain recombines TRBV7-2 with TRBJ2-7, with D possibly being TRBD1 (5 bases). This CDR3 has 14 residues. Per germline, CDR1 SGHTA and CDR2 FQGNSA. Trimming pared 3 bases from V and 6 bases from J, leaving 15 bases between. CDR3 loop: CASSFVQERPEQYF. The CDR3 region has the DNA TGTGCCAGCAGCTTTGTACAGGAGAGACCCGAGCAGTACTTC. Filled out from reference TRBV7-2 and TRBJ2-7, the complete variable domain reads GAGVSQSPSNKVTEKGKDVELRCDPISGHTALYWYRQSLGQGLEFLIYFQGNSAPDKSGLPSDRFSAERTGGSVSTLTIQRTQQEDSAVYLCASSFVQERPEQYFGPGTRLTVT.

As for this clone: This same CDR3 is encoded by further DNA sequences in the sample. The chain combines TRBV9 with TRBJ2-5; D call uncertain. The CDR3 loop spans 13 amino acids. Trimming removed 2 bases from V and 1 base from J, with 6 bases in between. Germline V gene data show CDR1 as SGDLS and CDR2 as YYNGEE. CDR3 region: CASSVTGQETQYF. Here the CDR3 DNA reads TGTGCCAGCAGCGTTACGGGCCAAGAGACCCAGTACTTC.

This rearrangement joins TRBV7-6 to TRBJ2-7; the match to TRBD2 covers 11 bases. Germline V gene data show CDR1 as SGHVS and CDR2 as FNYEAQ. The CDR3 loop spans 14 amino acids. V dropped 5 bases and J dropped 6; count of bases not matched to a gene: 6. CDR3 nucleotides: TGTGCCAGCAGCCGCACTAGCGGGGGATTCGAGCAGTACTTC. Translated: CASSRTSGGFEQYF.

The V and J genes are TRBV7-9 and TRBJ2-2; TRBD2 matches 11 bases. CDR3 size: 16 residues. The ends lost 5 bases at V and 5 bases at J; junction bases unmatched: 7. Germline CDR1 reads SEHNR; CDR2 reads FQNEAQ (reference sequence). CDR3 sequence (DNA): TGTGCCAGCAGCCCACTAGCGGGAGTTTTGACCGGGGAGCTGTTTTTT. Protein sequence: CASSPLAGVLTGELFF.

V usage is TRBV14 and J usage is TRBJ1-6; D is unresolved. V was pared by 0 bases and J by 8 bases, with 5 bases between. CDR1 and CDR2 from the germline V gene are SGHDN and FVKESK. This CDR3 has 13 amino acids. The DNA for the CDR3 is TGTGCCAGCAGCCAAGATTCCTATTCACCCCTCCACTTT. This encodes CASSQDSYSPLHF.

This clone was seen a single time. The chain recombines TRBV18 with TRBJ2-7; 13 nucleotides agree with TRBD2. Trimming cost V 2 bases and J 4 bases; bases outside gene matches: 5. This CDR3 comprises 16 residues. Looked up from germline, CDR1 is KGHSH and CDR2 is LQKENI. CDR3 residues: CASSPTGLAGVYEQYF. CDR3 coding DNA: TGTGCCAGCTCACCAACAGGACTAGCGGGAGTTTACGAGCAGTACTTC.

The V and J genes are TRBV6-5 and TRBJ1-3, with 7 bases aligning to TRBD1. Looked up from germline, CDR1 is MNHEY and CDR2 is SVGAGI. J was trimmed by 0 bases and V by 2 bases; bases with no gene match: 1. This CDR3 has 15 residues. The CDR3 DNA follows: TGTGCCAGCAGTTACGGGGACAGCTCTGGAAACACCATATATTTT. Amino acids: CASSYGDSSGNTIYF.